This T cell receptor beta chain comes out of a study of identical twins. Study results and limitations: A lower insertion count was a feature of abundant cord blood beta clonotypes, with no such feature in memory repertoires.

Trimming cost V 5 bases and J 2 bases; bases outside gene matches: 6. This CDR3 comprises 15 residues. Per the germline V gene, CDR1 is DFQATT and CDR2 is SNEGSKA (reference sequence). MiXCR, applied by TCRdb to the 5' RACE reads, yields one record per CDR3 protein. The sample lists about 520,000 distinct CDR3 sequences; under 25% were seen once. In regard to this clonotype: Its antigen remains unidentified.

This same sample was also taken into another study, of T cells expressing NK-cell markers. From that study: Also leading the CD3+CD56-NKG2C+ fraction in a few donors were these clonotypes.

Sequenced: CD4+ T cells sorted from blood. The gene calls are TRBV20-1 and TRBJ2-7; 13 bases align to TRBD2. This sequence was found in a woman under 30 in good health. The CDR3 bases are TGCAGTGCTTCCGGGACTAGCGGGATTACCTACGAGCAGTACTTC. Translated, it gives CSASGTSGITYEQYF.